This entry describes one TCR beta chain. What it binds is not known. These data come from a study of cytomegalovirus exposure and HLA in healthy donors. Findings of the study overall: It was about 180 TCR beta chains that were listed as cytomegalovirus-associated. Rare TCR sequences predominated, though certain public TCRs were found in many donors.

The CDR3 runs to 15 residues. With 7 bases clipped from V and 4 bases from J, the junction kept 12 bases outside the gene matches. Germline-derived CDR1 and CDR2 are MNHNS and SASEGT. Separation from the approximately 720-subject first cohort characterized the approximately 130-subject validation cohort, to which the donors belonged. The table came from immunoSEQ multiplex PCR; TCRdb's copy has only in-frame clones and leaves some out. The sample shows roughly 68,000 clones, roughly 90% of them seen only once. Sequencing used PBMCs. This TCR was sampled from a woman between 18 and 29 years old in good health and CMV-seronegative. The chain is built from TRBV6-1 and TRBJ2-7; 8 bases map to TRBD1. This CDR3 reads CASTGTGRGPYEQYF. In DNA form, the CDR3 reads TGTGCCAGCACCGGAACCGGCAGGGGGCCGTACGAGCAGTACTTC.